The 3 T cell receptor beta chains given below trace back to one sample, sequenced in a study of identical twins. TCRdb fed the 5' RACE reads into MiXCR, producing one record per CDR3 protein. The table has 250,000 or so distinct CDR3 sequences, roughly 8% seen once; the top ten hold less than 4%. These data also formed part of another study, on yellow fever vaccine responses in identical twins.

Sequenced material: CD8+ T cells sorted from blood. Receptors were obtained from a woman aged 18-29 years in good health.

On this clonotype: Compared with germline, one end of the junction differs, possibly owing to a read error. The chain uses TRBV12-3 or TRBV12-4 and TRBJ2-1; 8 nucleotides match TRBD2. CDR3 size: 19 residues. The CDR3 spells CTSSPSHVVAGSRSNEQFF. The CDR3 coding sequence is TGTACCAGCAGTCCCTCGCATGTAGTAGCGGGATCACGGAGCAATGAGCAGTTCTTC.

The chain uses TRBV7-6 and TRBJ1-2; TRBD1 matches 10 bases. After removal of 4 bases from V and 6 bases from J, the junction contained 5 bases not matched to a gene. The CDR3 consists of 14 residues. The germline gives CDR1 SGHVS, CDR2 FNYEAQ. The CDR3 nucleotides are TGTGCCAGCAGCTCTCAGACAGGGGGCAATGGCTACACCTTC. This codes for CASSSQTGGNGYTF.

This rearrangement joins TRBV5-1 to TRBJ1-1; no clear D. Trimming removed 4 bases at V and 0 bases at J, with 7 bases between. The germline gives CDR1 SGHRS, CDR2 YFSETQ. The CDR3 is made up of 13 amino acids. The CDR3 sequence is CASSPDMNTEAFF. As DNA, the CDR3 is TGCGCCAGCAGCCCTGACATGAACACTGAAGCTTTCTTT.